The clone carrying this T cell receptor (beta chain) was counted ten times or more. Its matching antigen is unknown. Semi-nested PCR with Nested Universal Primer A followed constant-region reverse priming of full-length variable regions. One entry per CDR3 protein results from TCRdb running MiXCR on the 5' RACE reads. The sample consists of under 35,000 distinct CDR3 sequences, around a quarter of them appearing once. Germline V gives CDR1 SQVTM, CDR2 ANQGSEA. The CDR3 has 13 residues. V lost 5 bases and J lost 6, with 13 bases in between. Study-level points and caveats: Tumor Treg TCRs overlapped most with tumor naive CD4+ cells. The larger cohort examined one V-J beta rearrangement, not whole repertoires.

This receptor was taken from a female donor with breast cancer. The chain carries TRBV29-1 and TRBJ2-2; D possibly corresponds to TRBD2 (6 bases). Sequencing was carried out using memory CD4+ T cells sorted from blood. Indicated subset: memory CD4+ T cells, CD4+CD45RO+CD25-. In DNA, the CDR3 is TGCAGCGTTTCTCCGGGAGAGGCCGGGGAGCTGTTTTTT. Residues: CSVSPGEAGELFF.